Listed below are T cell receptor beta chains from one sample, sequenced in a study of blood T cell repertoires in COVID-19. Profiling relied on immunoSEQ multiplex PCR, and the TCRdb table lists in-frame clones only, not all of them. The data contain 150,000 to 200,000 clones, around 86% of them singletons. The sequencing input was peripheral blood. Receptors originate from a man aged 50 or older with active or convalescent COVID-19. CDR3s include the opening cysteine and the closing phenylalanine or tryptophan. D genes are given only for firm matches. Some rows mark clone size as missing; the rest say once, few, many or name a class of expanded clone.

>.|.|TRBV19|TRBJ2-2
TGTGCCAGTAGTATAGATGGGGAGACCGATAGACGCACCGGGGAGCTGTTTTTT
CASSIDGETDRRTGELFF
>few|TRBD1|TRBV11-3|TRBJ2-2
TGTGCCAGCAGCTATGGGACAGTGAACACCGGGGAGCTGTTTTTT
CASSYGTVNTGELFF
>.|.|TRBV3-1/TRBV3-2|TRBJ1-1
TGTGCCAGCAGCCAATCTTCGGAAGCTTTCTTT
CASSQSSEAFF
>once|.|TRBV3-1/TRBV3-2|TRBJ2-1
TGTGCCAGCAGCCAAGAGGGGGAGGATGAGCAGTTCTTC
CASSQEGEDEQFF
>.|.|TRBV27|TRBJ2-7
TGTGCCAGCAGTTCCCCCCCTCAGGTAAAGCAGTACTTC
CASSSPPQVKQYF
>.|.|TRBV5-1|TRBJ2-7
TGCGCCAGCAGCTTCGACTACTACGAGCAGTACTTC
CASSFDYYEQYF
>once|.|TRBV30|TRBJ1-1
TGTGCCTGGAGTCGAGAGATGAACACTGAAGCTTTCTTT
CAWSREMNTEAFF
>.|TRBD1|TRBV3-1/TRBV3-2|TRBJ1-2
TGTGCCAGCAGCCAAGGAGGACCAGGGGGTGGCTACACCTTC
CASSQGGPGGGYTF
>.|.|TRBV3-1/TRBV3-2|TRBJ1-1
TGTGCCAGCAGCCAAGATGCGCGGGGGAGGCCTTTCTTT
CASSQDARGRPFF
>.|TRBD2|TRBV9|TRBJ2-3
TGTGCCAGCAGCGTAGTAGGCGGGGGGTTAGATACGCAGTATTTT
CASSVVGGGLDTQYF
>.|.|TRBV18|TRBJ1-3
TGTGCCAGCTCACCAACAGATTACTCTGGAAACACCATATATTTT
CASSPTDYSGNTIYF
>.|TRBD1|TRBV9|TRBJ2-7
TGTGCCAGCAGCGTAGCATGGGGGACAGACTACGAGCAGTACTTC
CASSVAWGTDYEQYF
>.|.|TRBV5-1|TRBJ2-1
TGCGCCAGCAGCCGTCCTAGCTCCTACAATGAGCAGTTCTTC
CASSRPSSYNEQFF
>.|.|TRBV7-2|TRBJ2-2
TGTGCCAGCAGGACCTCAGGACTTAACACCGGGGAGCTGTTTTTT
CASRTSGLNTGELFF
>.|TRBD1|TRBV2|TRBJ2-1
TGTGCCAGCAGTGAGTACCCAGGGGGCTTGAATGAGCAGTTCTTC
CASSEYPGGLNEQFF
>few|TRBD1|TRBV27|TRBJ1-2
TGTGCCAGCAGTTTATCAGACAGGGTCGGCTACACCTTC
CASSLSDRVGYTF
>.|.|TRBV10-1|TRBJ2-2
TGCGCCAGCAGCCGCTCAGGGGCCGGGGAGCTGTTTTTT
CASSRSGAGELFF
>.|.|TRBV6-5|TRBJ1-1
TGTGCCAGCAGTTACTTAAGAACGGCGGACACTGAAGCTTTCTTT
CASSYLRTADTEAFF
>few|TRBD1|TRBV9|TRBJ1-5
TGTGCCAGCAGCTTGGGGGACAGGGGGCATCAGCCCCAGCATTTT
CASSLGDRGHQPQHF
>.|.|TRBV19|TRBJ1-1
TGTGCCAGTAGTATTGGTTATTTGCGGGGCCGGGGTACTGAAGCTTTCTTT
CASSIGYLRGRGTEAFF